What follows are 30 T cell receptor beta chains derived from one specimen sequenced in a study of blood T cell repertoires in COVID-19. The repertoire was sequenced with immunoSEQ multiplex PCR; TCRdb's copy has only in-frame clones and lacks some. The sample contains approximately 300,000 clones, 70% to 90% of which appear only once. Sequenced sample: PBMCs or T cells enriched from blood (not recorded which). These receptors were taken from a woman in her thirties who had recovered from COVID-19.

The chain has TRBV5-1 and TRBJ2-3, with a possible D match to TRBD1 (6 bases). This CDR3 region has 15 residues. From germline, CDR1 is SGHRS and CDR2 YFSETQ. V was shortened by 3 bases and J by 0 bases, with 11 bases between the two germline ends. The CDR3 loop reads CASSSDRTSTDTQYF. The CDR3 DNA sequence: TGCGCCAGCAGCTCCGACAGGACAAGCACAGATACGCAGTATTTT.

The chain couples TRBV7-3 to TRBJ1-3; perhaps TRBD1 as D (6 bases). Germline CDR1 is SGHTA and CDR2 is FQGTGA. Trimming removed 0 bases at V and 4 bases at J, with 16 bases between. The CDR3 has 17 amino acids. CDR3 coding DNA: TGTGCCAGCAGCTTAACTGCGGGCAGGGGCACCGGAAACACCATATATTTT. It specifies CASSLTAGRGTGNTIYF.

The gene calls are TRBV4-3 and TRBJ1-4, with D unresolved. The germline V gene has CDR1 LGHNA and CDR2 YSLEER. Trimming pared 3 bases from V and 2 bases from J, leaving 7 bases between. The length of the CDR3 is 14 residues. The CDR3 DNA follows: TGCGCCAGCAGCCATGCACAGACTAATGAAAAACTGTTTTTT. Its protein is CASSHAQTNEKLFF.

The chain has TRBV6-1 and TRBJ2-1; 9 positions agree with TRBD1. This CDR3 spans 15 amino acids. V dropped 5 bases and J dropped 5; count of bases not matched to a gene: 7. The germline CDR1 and CDR2 sequences are MNHNS and SASEGT. The CDR3 DNA reads TGTGCCAGCAGTCCACAGGGGGCTCGCAACAATGAGCAGTTCTTC. Amino acids: CASSPQGARNNEQFF.

The J gene is TRBJ1-2, the V gene TRBV7-9, with TRBD1 as a possible D gene (5 bases). CDR1 is SEHNR, CDR2 FQNEAQ, per germline (reference sequence). Trimming shortened V by 3 bases and J by 8 bases, and 10 bases separated the two germline ends. This CDR3 region has 12 residues. The CDR3 DNA reads as TGTGCCAGCAGCTTCTCCCAGGGAGGCTACACCTTC. Protein product: CASSFSQGGYTF.

J is TRBJ1-2 and V is TRBV6-5; 7 bases agree with TRBD1. V trimming: 7 bases; J trimming: 2 bases; junction bases outside the gene matches: 4. CDR1 and CDR2 from the germline V gene are MNHEY and SVGAGI. CDR3 size: 13 residues. The CDR3 DNA follows: TGTGCCAGCAACTTGGGACAGAACTATGGCTACACCTTC. Its translation is CASNLGQNYGYTF.

This chain joins TRBV7-2 and TRBJ2-5; 9 nucleotides match TRBD2. In germline, CDR1 is SGHTA, CDR2 FQGNSA. The CDR3 runs to 15 residues. Unmatched junction bases numbered 5, after V lost 1 base and J lost 5 bases. Here the CDR3 DNA reads TGTGCCAGCAGCTTAGGTGCGGGGGGGCATGAGACCCAGTACTTC. The encoded protein is CASSLGAGGHETQYF.

The V call is TRBV6-1, the J call TRBJ2-1, with D possibly matching TRBD2 (5 bases). The V and J ends lost 1 base and 5 bases respectively, with 6 bases between them. This CDR3 contains 13 residues. CDR1 and CDR2 from the germline V gene are MNHNS and SASEGT. This CDR3 reads CASSEGRDNEQFF. CDR3 nucleotides: TGTGCCAGCAGTGAAGGGCGGGACAATGAGCAGTTCTTC.

The chain couples TRBV9 to TRBJ1-2; D perhaps matches TRBD1 (6 bases). The length of the CDR3 is 16 residues. CDR1 SGDLS and CDR2 YYNGEE come from the germline V gene. Trimming shortened V by 0 bases and J by 5 bases, and 17 bases separated the two germline ends. The CDR3 bases are TGTGCCAGCAGCGTAGCTACAGGGCTGCTGGTGTATGGCTACACCTTC. It codes for CASSVATGLLVYGYTF.

The chain employs TRBV5-1 and TRBJ1-1, with D maybe TRBD1 (5 bases). The CDR3 has 13 residues. V was cut by 4 bases and J by 10 bases, with 17 bases left in between. The germline V gene has CDR1 SGHRS and CDR2 YFSETQ. CDR3 protein: CASSPVEGWAAFF. The CDR3 DNA is TGCGCCAGCAGCCCGGTGGAGGGGTGGGCAGCTTTCTTT.

V is TRBV14 and J is TRBJ2-1; D may be TRBD1 (6 bases). Germline CDR1 and CDR2: SGHDN and FVKESK. V gave up 2 bases and J gave up 3 bases, with 11 bases separating them. This CDR3 spans 15 amino acids. Written as DNA, the CDR3 is TGTGCCAGCAGCCAACAACAGGGTAGCTACAATGAGCAGTTCTTC. Amino acid sequence: CASSQQQGSYNEQFF.

To note about this clone: Other DNA sequences in the sample encode the same CDR3. The chain uses TRBV4-1 and TRBJ2-7; D unclear. Germline V gives CDR1 MGHRA, CDR2 YSYEKL. This CDR3 contains 14 residues. Trimming cost V 1 base and J 2 bases, with 9 bases left between them. CDR3 loop: CASSQAVPPYEQYF. As DNA, the CDR3 is TGCGCCAGCAGCCAAGCGGTACCCCCCTACGAGCAGTACTTC.

This rearrangement joins TRBV29-1 to TRBJ2-7; tentatively, D is TRBD1 (5 bases). The CDR3 contains 12 residues. The ends were cut back, 7 bases at V and 3 bases at J, with 13 bases in the middle. Germline V gene lookup returns CDR1 SQVTM and CDR2 ANQGSEA. DNA of the CDR3: TGCAGCGCTCGGACGGACAACTACGAGCAGTACTTC. As protein: CSARTDNYEQYF.

This clone was detected once. The gene calls are TRBV18 and TRBJ1-1, with D maybe TRBD1 (5 bases). This CDR3 has 12 amino acids. Trimming removed 6 bases at V and 9 bases at J, with 14 bases between. CDR1 is KGHSH and CDR2 is LQKENI in the germline V gene. CDR3 residues: CASSPDSHQAFF. The CDR3, as DNA: TGTGCCAGCTCTCCCGACAGCCACCAAGCTTTCTTT.

This sequence joins TRBV7-9 and TRBJ1-2, with D uncertain. The CDR3 runs 13 residues. V was pared by 5 bases and J by 7 bases, with 14 bases between. Germline V gene sequence: CDR1 SEHNR, CDR2 FQNEAQ (reference sequence). This chain's CDR3 is CASSLKGAGGYTF. The CDR3 coding sequence is TGTGCCAGCAGCCTAAAGGGAGCTGGTGGCTACACCTTC.

V usage is TRBV27 and J usage is TRBJ2-5; 15 bases are shared with TRBD2. Germline V gene lookup returns CDR1 MNHEY and CDR2 SMNVEV (reference sequence). The CDR3 consists of 17 residues. V shed 2 bases and J 2 bases; nucleotides not matched to a gene: 3. CDR3 nucleotides: TGTGCCAGCAGTTTAGGGGGACTAGCGGGGGGACAAGAGACCCAGTACTTC. This sequence encodes CASSLGGLAGGQETQYF.

This chain uses TRBV4-1 with TRBJ2-5; 10 bases match TRBD1. CDR3 length: 16 amino acids. Germline CDR1 is MGHRA and CDR2 is YSYEKL. Trimming removed 0 bases from V and 5 bases from J; junction bases left unmatched: 6. CDR3 sequence (DNA): TGCGCCAGCAGCCAAGATCAGGACAGGGGGAGGGAGACCCAGTACTTC. As protein: CASSQDQDRGRETQYF.

The V call is TRBV7-3, the J call TRBJ2-2; D is perhaps TRBD1 (6 bases). Per the germline V gene, CDR1 is SGHTA and CDR2 is FQGTGA. The CDR3 has 13 amino acids. V dropped 5 bases and J dropped 7 bases, with 11 bases sitting between them. Here the CDR3 DNA reads TGTGCCAGCAGCGTCCGGACAGACGGGGAGCTGTTTTTT. Translation gives CASSVRTDGELFF.

This clone has just one count. This chain connects TRBV30 to TRBJ1-2, with TRBD1 identical over 9 bases. This CDR3 has 15 amino acids. In germline, CDR1 is GTSNPN, CDR2 SVGIG (reference sequence). The V gene end was trimmed by 2 bases and the J gene end by 0 bases; junction bases not matched to a gene: 4. The CDR3: CAWSSQGAPNYGYTF. The CDR3 DNA reads as TGTGCCTGGAGTTCACAGGGGGCACCTAACTATGGCTACACCTTC.

V gene TRBV27 combines with J gene TRBJ2-7; 10 bases are a match to TRBD2. V was pared by 6 bases and J by 0 bases, with 2 bases of the junction left unmatched. Germline CDR1 is MNHEY and CDR2 is SMNVEV (reference sequence). This CDR3 is 14 amino acids long. For the CDR3, the DNA is TGTGCCAGCAGGCCTAGCGGGGGCTCCTACGAGCAGTACTTC. Protein product: CASRPSGGSYEQYF.

The gene calls are TRBV30 and TRBJ1-1; D not certain. V lost 0 bases, J lost 4 bases, and 15 bases lay in between. Germline lookup yields CDR1 GTSNPN and CDR2 SVGIG (reference sequence). This CDR3 has 15 amino acids. CDR3 in amino acids: CAWSVLVASGTEAFF. The CDR3 DNA is TGTGCCTGGAGTGTACTGGTGGCATCGGGCACTGAAGCTTTCTTT.

This rearrangement joins TRBV5-6 to TRBJ1-2, with D tentatively TRBD1 (5 bases). This CDR3 is 14 amino acids long. CDR1 and CDR2 from the germline V gene are SGHDT and YYEEEE. V was shortened by 4 bases and J by 4 bases, with 14 bases between the two germline ends. CDR3 nucleotide sequence: TGTGCCAGCAGCACTGACAGCTTCTCCTATGGCTACACCTTC. Encoded protein: CASSTDSFSYGYTF.

This chain joins TRBV9 and TRBJ2-1, with 10 bases aligning to TRBD2. Germline CDR1 is SGDLS and CDR2 is YYNGEE. The trim removed 1 base at V and 5 bases at J, leaving 3 bases unmatched. CDR3 size: 15 residues. This chain's CDR3 is CASSVLAGGNNEQFF. The CDR3 nucleotides read TGTGCCAGCAGCGTATTAGCGGGGGGCAACAATGAGCAGTTCTTC. The whole variable domain, remainder taken from reference TRBV9 and TRBJ2-1, is DSGVTQTPKHLITATGQRVTLRCSPRSGDLSVYWYQQSLDQGLQFLIQYYNGEERAKGNILERFSAQQFPDLHSELNLSSLELGDSALYFCASSVLAGGNNEQFFGPGTRLTVL.

This chain connects TRBV29-1 to TRBJ1-2; D uncertain. Germline values: CDR1 SQVTM, CDR2 ANQGSEA. The length of the CDR3 is 12 residues. In DNA form, the CDR3 reads TGCATCACAGCTGACACTAACTATGGCTACACCTTC. This sequence encodes CITADTNYGYTF. Together with reference TRBV29-1 and TRBJ1-2, the CDR3 gives the full variable domain: SAVISQKPSRDICQRGTSLTIQCQVDSQVTMMFWYRQQPGQSLTLIATANQGSEATYESGFVIDKFPISRPNLTFSTLTVSNMSPEDSSIYLCITADTNYGYTFGSGTRLTVV.

This chain joins TRBV30 and TRBJ1-3, with D unclear. The CDR3 is 15 residues long. Trimming pared 0 bases from V and 0 bases from J, leaving 9 bases between. Germline V gene data show CDR1 as GTSNPN and CDR2 as SVGIG (reference sequence). The CDR3 is CAWSVDWSSGNTIYF. DNA of the CDR3: TGTGCCTGGAGTGTAGACTGGAGCTCTGGAAACACCATATATTTT.

The genes are TRBV30 and TRBJ1-2, with no clear D. The CDR3 has 12 residues. The germline CDR1 and CDR2 sequences are GTSNPN and SVGIG (reference sequence). Deletions cut 2 bases from V and 8 bases from J, with 12 bases between. CDR3 loop: CAWSPTEGGYTF. CDR3 in DNA: TGTGCCTGGAGTCCAACGGAGGGAGGCTACACCTTC.

The chain has TRBV4-2 and TRBJ1-5; D remains ambiguous. The CDR3 extends over 15 amino acids. V lost 0 bases, J lost 1 base, and 7 bases lay in between. Per germline, CDR1 LGHNA and CDR2 YNFKEQ. This CDR3 reads CASSQDAESNQPQHF. The CDR3 DNA reads as TGTGCCAGCAGCCAAGATGCCGAGAGCAATCAGCCCCAGCATTTT.

The chain links TRBV5-6 to TRBJ1-1, with unresolved D. Trimming took 1 base from V and 5 from J, leaving 6 bases between them. The CDR3 is 12 amino acids. Per germline, CDR1 SGHDT and CDR2 YYEEEE. The CDR3 DNA reads as TGTGCCAGCAGCTTGACAGTTACTGAAGCTTTCTTT. Translated, it gives CASSLTVTEAFF. The complete variable domain, with remaining parts taken from reference TRBV5-6 and TRBJ1-1, reads DAGVTQSPTHLIKTRGQQVTLRCSPKSGHDTVSWYQQALGQGPQFIFQYYEEEERQRGNFPDRFSGHQFPNYSSELNVNALLLGDSALYLCASSLTVTEAFFGQGTRLTVV.

The chain has TRBV14 and TRBJ1-1; 7 bases align to TRBD1. The CDR3 spans 14 residues. CDR1 and CDR2 from the germline V gene are SGHDN and FVKESK. The ends lost 4 bases at V and 7 bases at J; junction bases unmatched: 9. The CDR3 DNA is TGTGCCAGCAGCCGCACAGGGGCACCACTTGAAGCTTTCTTT. It translates to CASSRTGAPLEAFF.

The chain combines TRBV6-5 with TRBJ1-6; D is possibly TRBD1 (6 bases). The germline V gene encodes CDR1 MNHEY and CDR2 SVGAGI. The length of the CDR3 is 15 residues. Trimming took off 0 bases at V and 7 bases at J, with 10 bases between the two ends. CDR3 loop: CASSYSGTPNSPLHF. The CDR3 DNA reads TGTGCCAGCAGTTACTCCGGGACACCGAATTCACCCCTCCACTTT.